A selection of T cell receptor beta chains follows, all from one sample in a study of OX40 agonist ivuxolimab in advanced cancers. Method: immunoSEQ multiplex PCR; TCRdb's copy keeps in-frame clones and lacks some. The sample holds just over 95,000 clones, approximately 85% seen once. Material: CD4+ or CD8+ T cells sorted from blood, obtained in a trial of the OX40 agonist ivuxolimab. These receptors were collected from an adult with an advanced solid tumor such as melanoma, head and neck, liver or kidney cancer. The CDR3 runs from the conserved cysteine through the conserved F or W. A D gene is named only where the DNA matches it firmly. Only some rows state a clone size, as once, few, many or a class for expanded clones.

clone_size,d_call,j_call,v_call,cdr3_aa,cdr3_nt
once,NA,TRBJ2-7,TRBV5-6,CASSYLLRSGHEQYF,TGTGCCAGCAGCTACCTACTCCGGTCCGGACACGAGCAGTACTTC
NA,NA,TRBJ1-5,TRBV28,CASSLGSQPQHF,TGTGCCAGCAGTTTAGGTTCTCAGCCCCAGCATTTT
NA,NA,TRBJ1-5,TRBV6-6,CASSFEVRPQHF,TGTGCCAGCAGTTTCGAGGTTCGGCCCCAGCATTTT
once,NA,TRBJ1-1,TRBV7-2,CASSTLSRGRGTEAFF,TGTGCCAGCAGCACCCTTAGTCGGGGCCGAGGGACTGAAGCTTTCTTT
NA,TRBD2,TRBJ2-2,TRBV5-1,CASSLGLAGVTGELFF,TGCGCCAGCAGCTTGGGGCTAGCGGGAGTCACCGGGGAGCTGTTTTTT
NA,TRBD2,TRBJ2-6,TRBV29-1,CSVEDRDRGLAGPSGANVLTF,TGCAGCGTTGAAGATCGCGACAGGGGACTAGCGGGACCCTCTGGGGCCAACGTCCTGACTTTC
NA,NA,TRBJ2-7,TRBV5-1,CASSLGYEQYF,TGCGCCAGCAGCTTGGGCTACGAGCAGTACTTC
few,NA,TRBJ1-2,TRBV11-1,CASSSRSYGYTF,TGTGCCAGCAGCTCCCGGTCCTATGGCTACACCTTC
NA,TRBD1,TRBJ2-2,TRBV25-1,CASSGWDRVAGELFF,TGTGCCAGCAGTGGTTGGGACAGGGTGGCCGGGGAGCTGTTTTTT
NA,TRBD2,TRBJ2-1,TRBV9,CASSVARELRWYNEQFF,TGTGCCAGCAGCGTAGCGCGGGAGCTACGGTGGTACAATGAGCAGTTCTTC
NA,NA,TRBJ2-7,TRBV6-5,CASMMGYEQYF,TGTGCCAGCATGATGGGGTACGAGCAGTACTTC
NA,NA,TRBJ2-7,TRBV7-8,CASSLGRPVLQGSQGEQYF,TGTGCCAGCAGCTTAGGGCGGCCCGTCCTACAGGGTAGTCAAGGCGAGCAGTACTTC
NA,NA,TRBJ2-7,TRBV27,CASSGSAGVDEYF,TGTGCCAGCAGCGGGTCGGCAGGGGTGGATGAGTACTTC
NA,TRBD1,TRBJ1-1,TRBV19,CASSIQTGYSSEAFF,TGTGCCAGTAGTATACAGACAGGGTATTCATCTGAAGCTTTCTTT
NA,NA,TRBJ1-1,TRBV9,CASSGREQRMAGAEAFF,TGTGCCAGCAGCGGGAGAGAACAACGGATGGCGGGGGCTGAAGCTTTCTTT
NA,NA,TRBJ1-5,TRBV4-3,CASSQDFGIRAQPQHF,TGCGCCAGCAGCCAAGATTTCGGGATTAGGGCCCAGCCCCAGCATTTT
few,NA,TRBJ2-7,TRBV5-1,CASSSTEREFVSEQYF,TGCGCCAGCAGCTCAACGGAACGGGAGTTCGTAAGCGAGCAGTACTTC
NA,TRBD1,TRBJ1-1,TRBV15,CATSSWGMGQGASEAFF,TGTGCCACCAGCAGTTGGGGGATGGGGCAGGGGGCCTCTGAAGCTTTCTTT
NA,NA,TRBJ1-1,TRBV7-2,CASSRPERDTEAFF,TGTGCCAGCAGCCGTCCCGAGAGGGACACTGAAGCTTTCTTT
NA,NA,TRBJ1-1,TRBV14,CASRGAHGTEAFF,TGTGCCAGCAGGGGGGCTCATGGCACTGAAGCTTTCTTT
NA,NA,TRBJ2-7,TRBV4-1,CASSLGPSYEQYF,TGCGCCAGCAGCCTCGGACCTTCCTACGAGCAGTACTTC
NA,NA,TRBJ2-5,TRBV20-1,CSARIRETQYF,TGCAGTGCTAGAATACGAGAGACCCAGTACTTC
NA,TRBD1,TRBJ1-1,TRBV11-3,CASIVRGPVNTEAFF,TGTGCCAGTATTGTCAGGGGGCCGGTGAACACTGAAGCTTTCTTT
NA,NA,TRBJ1-1,TRBV7-9,CASSGSGGAEAEAFF,TGTGCCAGCAGCGGCTCGGGGGGCGCAGAGGCTGAAGCTTTCTTT
once,NA,TRBJ2-5,TRBV10-3,CAISTKLRETQYF,TGTGCCATCAGCACCAAGCTGAGGGAGACCCAGTACTTC
many,NA,TRBJ2-2,TRBV5-6,CASSLIGGVGTGELFF,TGTGCCAGCAGCCTCATAGGGGGAGTGGGCACCGGGGAGCTGTTTTTT
NA,TRBD2,TRBJ2-2,TRBV6-5,CASSSRTSGRRELFF,TGTGCCAGCAGTTCCCGGACTAGCGGGAGAAGGGAGCTGTTTTTT
once,NA,TRBJ2-1,TRBV7-9,CASSLELLSEQFF,TGTGCCAGCAGCTTAGAACTCCTCAGTGAGCAGTTCTTC
NA,TRBD2,TRBJ2-7,TRBV10-3,CAISDPGRVGRGGEQYF,TGTGCCATCAGTGACCCGGGACGGGTAGGGAGGGGAGGCGAGCAGTACTTC
once,NA,TRBJ2-2,TRBV19,CASSIRLTGELFF,TGTGCCAGTAGTATAAGGCTTACCGGGGAGCTGTTTTTT
NA,NA,TRBJ2-5,TRBV15,CATSDLQETQYF,TGTGCCACCAGCGACCTCCAAGAGACCCAGTACTTC
NA,NA,TRBJ2-6,TRBV5-5,CASSLEVVEANVLTF,TGTGCCAGCAGCTTGGAAGTAGTGGAGGCCAACGTCCTGACTTTC
NA,NA,TRBJ2-5,TRBV5-1,CASSLTPKALRGETQYF,TGCGCCAGCAGCTTGACTCCCAAGGCCTTACGGGGAGAGACCCAGTACTTC
NA,NA,TRBJ2-1,TRBV4-3,CASSQDRPGRLRYNEQFF,TGCGCCAGCAGCCAAGATCGACCGGGCCGACTACGGTACAATGAGCAGTTCTTC
NA,NA,TRBJ1-4,TRBV7-9,CASSLGTHEKLFF,TGTGCCAGCAGCTTAGGGACCCATGAAAAACTGTTTTTT